Presented here are 8 T cell receptor beta chains from one specimen sequenced in a study of vaccination and CD4 T cells after COVID-19 (dated by TCRdb to 2022 to 2024). What this sample's treatment or condition label stands for: approximately 9-day PBMC culture with coronavirus spike peptide pools or control peptides (ViraFEST assay). The protocol used for the library was PCR. Data came from an Illumina iSeq 100. At the Johns Hopkins FTIC core, DNA from the cultured CD4+ T cells underwent TCR sequencing with the Oncomine TCR Beta short-read assay. Using fastp at Q25 and MiXCR, TCRdb reprocessed the public reads and kept productive beta chains. Records with the same CDR3 protein are collapsed into one entry carrying the most frequent genes and DNA. For this sample the table gives some 4,300 distinct CDR3 sequences, of which more than 75% were detected only once. The top ten constitute roughly 49% of the sample.

The antigens of these receptors remain unknown. Source material: CD4+ T cells from blood, cultured in vitro. Every receptor here comes from a human donor who had recovered from COVID-19.

This clonotype was counted between two and nine times. The chain has TRBV7-2 and TRBJ1-2; weak D call: TRBD1 (5 bases). The CDR3 runs 13 residues. Between the trimmed V and J ends, which lost 5 bases and 8 bases, there was a span of 15 bases. The germline CDR1 and CDR2 sequences are SGHTA and FQGNSA. The CDR3 nucleotides read TGTGCCAGCAGCCCGGGGGGGACGGGGGGCTACACCTTC. It codes for CASSPGGTGGYTF.

The V and J genes are TRBV7-2 and TRBJ2-5; weak D call: TRBD1 (6 bases). CDR1 and CDR2 from the germline V gene are SGHTA and FQGNSA. The CDR3 contains 13 residues. V lost 2 bases to trimming and J lost 2 bases, with 6 bases between them. The CDR3 DNA is TGTGCCAGCAGCTTAAGGGGGCAAGAGACCCAGTACTTC. As protein: CASSLRGQETQYF.

By share of the sample, this clonotype is hyperexpanded (1% or more). The chain employs TRBV4-1 and TRBJ2-5; 13 nucleotides match TRBD2. The CDR3 spans 15 residues. V gave up 6 bases and J gave up 5 bases; unmatched junction bases: 6. The V gene's germline CDR1 is MGHRA and CDR2 YSYEKL. DNA of the CDR3: TGCGCCAGCAGGAAAGGACTAGCGGGGGAGGAGACCCAGTACTTC. This encodes CASRKGLAGEETQYF.

In its sample, this clonotype was seen once. The chain combines TRBV19 with TRBJ1-1; D unresolved. V dropped 5 bases and J dropped 4 bases, with 20 bases sitting between them. This CDR3 comprises 16 residues. Germline V lookup: CDR1 LNHDA, CDR2 SQIVND (reference sequence). CDR3: CASSLYGLINGTEAFF. DNA for the CDR3: TGTGCCAGTAGTCTATACGGACTGATCAATGGCACTGAAGCTTTCTTT.

The V and J genes are TRBV27 and TRBJ1-6, with D perhaps TRBD1 (6 bases). The V and J ends lost 5 bases and 4 bases respectively, with 15 bases between them. The CDR3 totals 16 residues. CDR1 and CDR2 from the germline V gene are MNHEY and SMNVEV (reference sequence). The CDR3, as DNA: TGTGCCAGCAGTCTTGGTCGACAGGCTTATAATTCACCCCTCCACTTT. Translation gives CASSLGRQAYNSPLHF.

The chain couples TRBV11-2 to TRBJ1-2; possible D gene TRBD1, 6 bases. The CDR3 runs to 15 residues. Trimming removed 3 bases at V and 5 bases at J, with 16 bases between. CDR1 and CDR2 (germline): SGHAT, FQNNGV. In nucleotides, the CDR3 is TGTGCCAGCAGCTTCGGGACACGGCGACCTTATGGCTACACCTTC. Translating it yields CASSFGTRRPYGYTF.

The V gene is TRBV7-6, the J gene TRBJ1-3; TRBD1 matches at 7 bases. This CDR3 has 15 amino acids. Per the germline V gene, CDR1 is SGHVS and CDR2 is FNYEAQ. V lost 4 bases, J lost 4 bases, and 7 bases stayed unmatched. The CDR3 DNA is TGTGCCAGCAGCTCCCAGACAGGGTCGGGAAACACCATATATTTT. Translation: CASSSQTGSGNTIYF.

V usage is TRBV6-1 and J usage is TRBJ1-5; the D is unclear. Germline CDR1 reads MNHNS; CDR2 reads SASEGT. The length of the CDR3 is 13 residues. Trimming shortened V by 5 bases and J by 3 bases, and 8 bases separated the two germline ends. CDR3 loop: CASSRKPNQPQHF. The CDR3 nucleotides are TGTGCCAGCAGTCGTAAGCCCAATCAGCCCCAGCATTTT.